This T cell receptor beta chain was recorded in a study of CD8+ T cells in alopecia areata. This CDR3 region has 16 residues. The V gene's germline CDR1 is LNHNV and CDR2 YYDKDF (reference sequence). The V end lost 0 bases, the J end lost 1 base, and 10 bases lay between the germline ends. Reverse transcription of extracted RNA yielded cDNA, which provided the sequencing template. Repertoires were generated with immunoSEQ multiplex PCR, while TCRdb's copy carries only in-frame clones and drops some. The table includes around 100,000 clones, around 50% detected once. V and J are TRBV15 and TRBJ1-3; the D gene is possibly TRBD1 (5 bases). Sample: CD4+ T cells sorted from blood. This receptor was identified in a human donor in good health. The CDR3 region has the DNA TGTGCCACCAGCAGAGATCAGGGTTTTTCTGGAAACACCATATATTTT. Amino acids: CATSRDQGFSGNTIYF. Full variable domain (outside the CDR3, taken from reference TRBV15 and TRBJ1-3): DAMVIQNPRYQVTQFGKPVTLSCSQTLNHNVMYWYQQKSSQAPKLLFHYYDKDFNNEADTPDNFQSRRPNTSFCFLDIRSPGLGDTAMYLCATSRDQGFSGNTIYFGEGSWLTVV.